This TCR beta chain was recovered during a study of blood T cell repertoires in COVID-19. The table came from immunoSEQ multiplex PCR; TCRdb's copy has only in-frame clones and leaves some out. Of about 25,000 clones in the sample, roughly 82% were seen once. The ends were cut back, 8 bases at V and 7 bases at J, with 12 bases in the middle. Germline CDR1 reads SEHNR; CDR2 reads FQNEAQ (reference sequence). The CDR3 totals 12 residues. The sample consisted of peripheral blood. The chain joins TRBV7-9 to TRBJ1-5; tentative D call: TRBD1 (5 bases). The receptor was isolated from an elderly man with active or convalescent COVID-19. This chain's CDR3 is CASGQGQQPQHF. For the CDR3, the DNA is TGTGCCAGCGGTCAGGGTCAACAGCCCCAGCATTTT.